One T cell receptor (beta chain) is described in this entry. What it recognizes is unknown. The sample is drawn from a study of regulatory T cells in long-lasting Graves disease. Study results and caveats: Lower TCR diversity characterized persistent Graves' patients relative to newly diagnosed patients.

The sample's time point: newly diagnosed GD, antithyroid drugs for less than 3 months. Following extraction of RNA from PBMCs, that RNA was used to make the TCR library. Libraries of TCR beta came from iRepertoire HTBI primers plus Arm-PCR of CDR3 regions. In TCRdb, the multiplex PCR reads were re-called with MiXCR into one record per CDR3 protein. The sample has about 560,000 distinct CDR3 sequences, 15% to 20% seen once; the top ten hold about 11%. The CDR3 runs to 15 residues. V trimming: 5 bases; J trimming: 4 bases; junction bases outside the gene matches: 6. A further study also used this sample, focusing on T cells in Graves' hyperthyroidism and ophthalmopathy. That investigation notes: An initial round of RT-PCR targeting the TCR CDR3 relied on the HTBI primer set. Model output signaled ophthalmopathy a median 6.5 months ahead of onset.

The receptor was derived from a man aged 18 to 35 with Graves disease. Material: peripheral blood mononuclear cells (PBMCs), obtained at new diagnosis, from a patient treated with antithyroid drugs. The chain carries TRBV12-3 or TRBV12-4 and TRBJ1-4, with 8 bases that match TRBD1. The CDR3 nucleotides are TGTGCCAGCAGTGCCGGGACAGGCTTTAATGAAAAACTGTTTTTT. Protein product: CASSAGTGFNEKLFF.